This T cell receptor beta chain was captured in a study of T cells in Graves' hyperthyroidism and ophthalmopathy. Study results and caveats: Ophthalmopathy and stable hyperthyroidism were separated by a 13 V-J model.

The TCR beta CDR3 regions underwent amplification using RNA transcripts as the source. When the TCR CDR3 underwent first-round RT-PCR, the HTBI primer set was used. From the multiplex PCR reads, TCRdb called clonotypes with MiXCR, one entry per CDR3 protein. There are hundreds of thousands of distinct CDR3 sequences in the sample; roughly a sixth occur only once, and 3% to 4% lies in the top ten. Details on this clonotype: Its specificity is unknown.

Sequenced sample: blood. The TCR originated in a woman between 40 and 50 years old with Graves' ophthalmopathy.

Written as DNA, the CDR3 is TGTGCCAGCAGAGCTACAGGGTTGAGTGCAGATACGCAGTATTTT. Amino acids: CASRATGLSADTQYF. The chain couples TRBV7-2 to TRBJ2-3; D perhaps matches TRBD1 (6 bases). The length of the CDR3 is 15 residues. In germline, CDR1 is SGHTA, CDR2 FQGNSA. V was clipped by 6 bases and J by 4 bases, with 17 bases between them.